The T cell receptor beta chain described here comes from a study of T cell repertoires in cytomegalovirus infection. On the study more broadly: Recently identified HLA-C-restricted and well-studied HLA-B-restricted CMV epitopes were used. Public TCR beta signatures provided an indication of both CMV infection and a matching HLA type. Study findings and constraints: It was HLA-C-restricted CMV-specific TCR beta clonotypes that dominated the response ex vivo. Totalled public TCR beta family frequency picked out people who carried CMV plus the relevant HLA.

Unmatched junction bases numbered 13, after V lost 6 bases and J lost 9 bases. From germline, CDR1 is MNHNS and CDR2 SASEGT. CDR3 length equals 16 residues. About this clonotype: Its antigen remains unidentified.

TCRdb reprocessed the reads via MiXCR and lists one record per CDR3 protein. The repertoire consists of roughly 920,000 distinct CDR3 sequences, with roughly 30% occurring once and the leading ten covering about an eighth. Sequenced here: cultured CD8+ T cells from PBMCs, sampled from culture after CMV antigen stimulation. This TCR came from a human donor in good health (CMV status not recorded). Some clones in this sample may be carry-over from other donors' samples. This chain uses TRBV6-1 with TRBJ2-1, with 11 nucleotides matching TRBD1. The CDR3, as DNA: TGTGCCAGCAGGGAAAGGTCGGGACAGGGGGACCTTGAGCAGTTCTTC. It encodes CASRERSGQGDLEQFF.